The TCR beta chain described here comes from a study of neurological immune-mediated disorders. General study points: The highest TCR clonal expansion occurred in HTLV-1-associated myelopathy; multiple sclerosis fell below healthy controls. Expanded clones shared no identical CDR3 amino acid sequences across subjects, which suggested private TCR-beta repertoires in all groups.

The time point is: longitudinal time-point 3. CDR1 and CDR2 from the germline V gene are SGHRS and YFSETQ. The CDR3 runs 13 residues. The V and J ends lost 1 base and 11 bases respectively, with 15 bases between them. TCRdb reprocessed the 5' RACE reads with MiXCR, giving one entry per CDR3 protein. Of tens of thousands of distinct CDR3 sequences listed, about 4% are singletons. This clonotype is medium-sized. Its antigen is unknown. The receptor was isolated from a woman aged 60 to 75 with multiple sclerosis. Sequencing was performed on PBMCs. V is TRBV5-1 and J is TRBJ1-1, with D possibly being TRBD1 (5 bases). The CDR3 loop is CASSLISARDAFF. CDR3 in DNA: TGCGCCAGCAGCTTGATCTCTGCCAGGGATGCTTTCTTT.